Described below is a single TCR beta chain sequence and its context. How the authors handled the data: It was from reference gene primer amplification that nucleated cell counts were estimated. Here immunoSEQ multiplex PCR was the method, and the copy in TCRdb shows in-frame clones only, minus some. From that table come the V and J calls and clone size; the DNA was used to work out D and trimming. The sample gives about 180,000 clones, 80% to 90% of which show up once; roughly 1.4% is in the top ten. This specimen comes from a study of blood T cell repertoires in COVID-19. Overall study: The United States, Italy and Spain provided the acute and convalescent COVID-19 samples. In each case, the material was cDNA or gDNA derived from T cells, B-cell-depleted T cells, or PBMCs.

The CDR3 covers 15 residues. Per the germline V gene, CDR1 is SGHTA and CDR2 is FQGNSA. With 0 bases removed from V and 1 base from J, the gap between germline ends came to 7 bases. The receptor comes from a woman in her forties or fifties with acute or convalescent COVID-19. What was sequenced was peripheral blood. This chain uses TRBV7-2 with TRBJ1-5, with a possible D match to TRBD1 (5 bases). CDR3 nucleotides: TGTGCCAGCAGCTTAGCTCGGACAAGCAATCAGCCCCAGCATTTT. This encodes CASSLARTSNQPQHF.